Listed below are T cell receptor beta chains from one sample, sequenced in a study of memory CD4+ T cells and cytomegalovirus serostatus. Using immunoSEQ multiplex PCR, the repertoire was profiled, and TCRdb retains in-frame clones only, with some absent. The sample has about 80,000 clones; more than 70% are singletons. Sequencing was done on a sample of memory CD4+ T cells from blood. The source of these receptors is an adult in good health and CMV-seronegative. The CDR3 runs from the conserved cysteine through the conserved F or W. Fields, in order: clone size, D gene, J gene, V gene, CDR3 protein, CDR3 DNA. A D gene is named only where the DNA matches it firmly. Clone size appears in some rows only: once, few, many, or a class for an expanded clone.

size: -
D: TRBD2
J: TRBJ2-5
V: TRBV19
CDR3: CASSIVASGGQETQYF
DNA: TGTGCCAGTAGTATAGTAGCTAGCGGGGGCCAAGAGACCCAGTACTTC

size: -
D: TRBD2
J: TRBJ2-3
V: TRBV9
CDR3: CASSSTSGGDTQYF
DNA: TGTGCCAGCAGCAGTACTAGCGGGGGCGATACGCAGTATTTT

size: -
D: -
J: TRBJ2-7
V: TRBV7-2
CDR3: CASSLDGRGEQYF
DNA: TGTGCCAGCAGCTTAGATGGACGTGGCGAGCAGTACTTC

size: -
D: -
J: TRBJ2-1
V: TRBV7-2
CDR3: CASSQPSYNEQFF
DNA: TGTGCCAGCAGCCAACCCTCCTACAATGAGCAGTTCTTC

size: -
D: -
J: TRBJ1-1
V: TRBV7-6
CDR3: CASSSQTWDTEAFF
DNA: TGTGCCAGCAGCTCCCAAACGTGGGACACTGAAGCTTTCTTT

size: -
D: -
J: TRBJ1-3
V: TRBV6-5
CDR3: CASSWRVPRSGNTIYF
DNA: TGTGCCAGCAGTTGGAGGGTTCCTCGCTCTGGAAACACCATATATTTT

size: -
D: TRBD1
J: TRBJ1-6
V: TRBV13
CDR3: CASSPWTGSNSPLHF
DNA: TGTGCCAGCAGCCCGTGGACAGGGTCTAATTCACCCCTCCACTTT

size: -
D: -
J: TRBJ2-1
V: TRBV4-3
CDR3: CASSQDLRPQSSYNEQFF
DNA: TGCGCCAGCAGCCAAGACCTCCGCCCACAGAGCTCCTACAATGAGCAGTTCTTC

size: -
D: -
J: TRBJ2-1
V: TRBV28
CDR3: CASSYRNEQFF
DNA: TGTGCCAGCAGTTATAGAAATGAGCAGTTCTTC

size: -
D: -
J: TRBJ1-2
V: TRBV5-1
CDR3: CASSIRPSHNYGYTF
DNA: TGCGCCAGCAGCATAAGACCGAGCCATAACTATGGCTACACCTTC

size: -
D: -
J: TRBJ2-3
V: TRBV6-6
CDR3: CASSYPGDGTDTQYF
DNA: TGTGCCAGCAGTTACCCCGGGGACGGCACAGATACGCAGTATTTT

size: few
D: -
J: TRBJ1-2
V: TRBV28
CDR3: CASGSTRIF
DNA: TGTGCCAGCGGCTCTACCAGGATCTTC

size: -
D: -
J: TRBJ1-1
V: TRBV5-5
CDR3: CASSFGDSREAFF
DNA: TGTGCCAGCAGCTTTGGGGACTCTAGAGAAGCTTTCTTT

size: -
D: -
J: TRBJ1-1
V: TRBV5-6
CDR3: CASSLVFQGTEAFF
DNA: TGTGCCAGCAGCTTAGTGTTCCAAGGCACTGAAGCTTTCTTT

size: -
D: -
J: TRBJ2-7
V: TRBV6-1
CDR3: CASSELAGVSYEQYF
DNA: TGTGCCAGCAGTGAACTGGCGGGTGTGAGCTACGAGCAGTACTTC

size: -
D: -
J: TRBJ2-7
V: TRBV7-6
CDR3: CASSSEWSYEQYF
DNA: TGTGCCAGCAGCTCCGAGTGGTCCTACGAGCAGTACTTC

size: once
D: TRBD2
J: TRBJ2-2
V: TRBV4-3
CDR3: CASSPRGGGGTGELFF
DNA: TGCGCCAGCAGCCCCCGGGGGGGCGGCGGCACCGGGGAGCTGTTTTTT

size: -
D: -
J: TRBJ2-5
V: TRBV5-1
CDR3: CASSKQETQYF
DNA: TGCGCCAGCAGCAAACAAGAGACCCAGTACTTC

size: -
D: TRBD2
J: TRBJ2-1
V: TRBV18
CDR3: CASSPPSSGNNEQFF
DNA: TGTGCCAGCTCACCACCTTCTAGCGGAAACAATGAGCAGTTCTTC

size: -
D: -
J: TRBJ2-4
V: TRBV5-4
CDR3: CASSLQSGENIQYF
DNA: TGTGCCAGCAGCTTGCAGTCGGGGGAAAACATTCAGTACTTC

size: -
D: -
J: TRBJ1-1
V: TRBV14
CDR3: CASSQDVRAGSMIF
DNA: TGTGCCAGCAGCCAAGATGTTAGGGCCGGAAGTATGATCTTT

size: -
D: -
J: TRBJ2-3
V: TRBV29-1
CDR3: CSVEDRGRGRSDTQYF
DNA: TGCAGCGTTGAAGATCGGGGCAGGGGGAGGTCAGATACGCAGTATTTT

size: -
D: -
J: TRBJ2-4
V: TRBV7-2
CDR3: CASSLASGLEGIQYF
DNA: TGTGCCAGCAGCTTAGCGAGTGGGCTAGAGGGCATTCAGTACTTC

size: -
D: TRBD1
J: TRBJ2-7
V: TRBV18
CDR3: CASSDRVEQYF
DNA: TGTGCCAGCTCGGACAGGGTCGAGCAGTACTTC

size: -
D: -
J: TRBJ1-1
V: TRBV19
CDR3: CASIYDLNTEAFF
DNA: TGTGCCAGTATATACGATTTGAACACTGAAGCTTTCTTT

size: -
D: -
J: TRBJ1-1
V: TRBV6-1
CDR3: CASRKPPDTEAFF
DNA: TGTGCCAGCAGGAAACCCCCGGATACTGAAGCTTTCTTT

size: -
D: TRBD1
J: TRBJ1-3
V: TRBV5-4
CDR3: CASSFTRTGTSGNTIYF
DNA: TGTGCCAGCAGCTTTACCCGGACAGGGACCTCTGGAAACACCATATATTTT

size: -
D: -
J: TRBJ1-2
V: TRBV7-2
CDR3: CASSTPQGSRRIYGYTF
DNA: TGTGCCAGCAGCACACCGCAGGGAAGTCGGCGTATCTATGGCTACACCTTC

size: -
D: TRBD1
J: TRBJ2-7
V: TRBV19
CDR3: CASSTDREVHEQYF
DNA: TGTGCCAGTAGTACGGACAGGGAGGTCCACGAGCAGTACTTC

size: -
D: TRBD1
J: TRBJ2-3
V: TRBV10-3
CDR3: CAIRQGAGVDTQYF
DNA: TGTGCCATCAGGCAGGGGGCTGGAGTAGATACGCAGTATTTT

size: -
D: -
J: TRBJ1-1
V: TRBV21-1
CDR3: CASSKPPGQGMNTEAFF
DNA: TGTGCCAGCAGCAAACCCCCAGGACAGGGGATGAACACTGAAGCTTTCTTT

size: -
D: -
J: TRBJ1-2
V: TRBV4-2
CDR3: CASSPTDVTNYGYTF
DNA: TGTGCCAGCAGTCCCACTGACGTGACCAACTATGGCTACACCTTC

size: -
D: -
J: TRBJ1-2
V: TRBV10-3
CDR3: CAISGGTPGYGYTF
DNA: TGTGCCATCAGCGGAGGGACACCCGGCTATGGCTACACCTTC

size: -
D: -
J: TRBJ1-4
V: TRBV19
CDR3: CASSIRQIPTNEKLFF
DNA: TGTGCCAGTAGTATTCGGCAGATTCCAACTAATGAAAAACTGTTTTTT

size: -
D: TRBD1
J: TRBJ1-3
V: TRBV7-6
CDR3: CASSLVLGQGAWGSGNTIYF
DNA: TGTGCCAGCAGCTTAGTGCTGGGACAGGGGGCATGGGGCTCTGGAAACACCATATATTTT

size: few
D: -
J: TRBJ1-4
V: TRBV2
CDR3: CASSEAGGTTNEKLFF
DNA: TGTGCCAGCAGTGAAGCTGGGGGCACAACTAATGAAAAACTGTTTTTT

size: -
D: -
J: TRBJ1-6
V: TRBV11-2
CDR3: CASSLGGGRNSPLHF
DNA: TGTGCCAGCAGCTTAGGGGGAGGGAGGAATTCACCCCTCCACTTT

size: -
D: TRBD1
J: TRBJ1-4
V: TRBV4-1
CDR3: CASSQNRGANEKLFF
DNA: TGCGCCAGCAGCCAGAACAGGGGTGCTAATGAAAAACTGTTTTTT

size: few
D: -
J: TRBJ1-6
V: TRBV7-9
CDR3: CASSLQGPNSPLHF
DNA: TGTGCCAGCAGCTTACAGGGGCCGAATTCACCCCTCCACTTT

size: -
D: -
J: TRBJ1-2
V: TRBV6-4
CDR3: CASSERRGSLNYGYTF
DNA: TGTGCCAGCAGTGAAAGGAGAGGCAGTCTTAATTATGGCTACACCTTC

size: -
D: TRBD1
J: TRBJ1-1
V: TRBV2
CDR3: CASTNIGGGLRAFF
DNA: TGTGCCAGCACCAATATTGGAGGGGGCCTCAGGGCTTTCTTT